This T cell receptor (beta chain) is from a study of human T cells and chemical hapten exposure. Study-level results: With regard to DPC sensitization, TCRs above 1 in 1000 frequency did not change.

This CDR3 comprises 14 residues. V lost 5 bases and J lost 2, with 10 bases in between. CDR1 SGHAT and CDR2 FQNNGV come from the germline V gene. TCRdb ran MiXCR on the RACE reads and lists one entry per CDR3 protein. This table holds about 290,000 distinct CDR3 sequences, 7.7% found once. Points on this clonotype: Its antigen remains unknown.

The time point is: pre-sensitization, week 0. Treatment defined: therapeutic diphenylcyclopropenone sensitization with weekly scalp DPC. Drawing of blood took place ahead of applying each patch test. The rearrangement joins TRBV11-2 to TRBJ2-1; D unclear. The receptor's source is a young man with alopecia areata. Some clones in this sample may be carry-over from other donors' samples. Sample: whole blood, taken in connection with sensitization to the hapten diphenylcyclopropenone (DPC). CDR3 DNA: TGTGCCAGCAGCCCCAGGACGACCTACAATGAGCAGTTCTTC. Protein sequence: CASSPRTTYNEQFF.